One T cell receptor (beta chain) is described in this entry. The target antigen is unknown. The entry originates in a study of T-cell memory formation after mild COVID-19. Notes on the study in general: Day 15 to 85 contractors were CD4/CD8 balanced; later expanders leaned CD4+. Among contracting clones, CD4+ were mainly CM/EM and CD8+ enriched in EMRA. Some responding clones appeared in pre-infection memory, suggesting cross-reactive memory joined.

After 5'RACE with constant-segment primers, TCR alpha and TCR beta cDNA libraries carrying sample barcodes and UMIs were obtained. One entry per CDR3 protein results from TCRdb running MiXCR on the 5' RACE reads. This sample has 110,000 or so distinct CDR3 sequences; 22% occur once, and the top ten carry about 42%. Unmatched junction bases numbered 7, after V lost 6 bases and J lost 4 bases. The CDR3 has 14 residues. CDR1 DFQATT and CDR2 SNEGSKA come from the germline V gene (reference sequence). This TCR was recovered from a man aged 18 to 30 who had mild COVID-19 (a few samples of this study predate the infection). Cell type and time point are not known. V gene TRBV20-1 combines with J gene TRBJ2-7; 12 nucleotides align to TRBD2. Sequenced: PBMCs or a T cell subset sorted from them (not recorded which). Here the CDR3 reads CSATTSGGQYEQYV. The CDR3 DNA follows: TGCAGTGCGACGACTAGCGGGGGTCAGTACGAGCAGTACGTC.